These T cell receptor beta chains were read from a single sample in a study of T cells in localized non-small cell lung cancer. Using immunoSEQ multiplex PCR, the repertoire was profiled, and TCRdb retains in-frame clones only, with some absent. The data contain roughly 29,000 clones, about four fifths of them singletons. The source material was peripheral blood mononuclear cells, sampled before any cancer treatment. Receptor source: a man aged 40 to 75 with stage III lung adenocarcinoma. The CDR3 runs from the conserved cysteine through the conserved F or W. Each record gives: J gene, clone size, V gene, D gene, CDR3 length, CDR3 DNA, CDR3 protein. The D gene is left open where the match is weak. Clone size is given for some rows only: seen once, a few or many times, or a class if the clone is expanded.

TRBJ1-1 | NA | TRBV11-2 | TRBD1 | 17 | TGTGCCAGCAGCCCAACGACAGGGACTCTTGGGGACACTGAAGCTTTCTTT | CASSPTTGTLGDTEAFF
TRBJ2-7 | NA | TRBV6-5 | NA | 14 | TGTGCCAGCAGCCCCATAGGCGGGAATGGCGAGCAGTACTTC | CASSPIGGNGEQYF
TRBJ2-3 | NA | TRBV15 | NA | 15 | TGTGCCACCAGCTGGCAGGGTAAGGCGGCAGATACGCAGTATTTT | CATSWQGKAADTQYF
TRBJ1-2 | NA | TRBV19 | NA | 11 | TGTGCCAGTAGTACGGTGAGAGGCTACACCTTC | CASSTVRGYTF
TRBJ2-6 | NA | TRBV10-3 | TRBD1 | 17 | TGTGCCATCAGTGAGGAGACAGGGGGCGGTGGGGCCAACGTCCTGACTTTC | CAISEETGGGGANVLTF
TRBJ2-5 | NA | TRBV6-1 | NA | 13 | TGTGCCAGCAGACGTCAAGGGGAAGAGACCCAGTACTTC | CASRRQGEETQYF
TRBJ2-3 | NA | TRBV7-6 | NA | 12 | TGTGCCAGCGCCCCCGGGGTGGATACGCAGTATTTT | CASAPGVDTQYF
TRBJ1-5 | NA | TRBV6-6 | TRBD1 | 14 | TGTGCCAGCAGTCGGACAGGGTATAATCAGCCCCAGCATTTT | CASSRTGYNQPQHF
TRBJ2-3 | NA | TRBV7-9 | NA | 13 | TGTGCCAGCAGCCGCGGAAGGCAAGATACGCAGTATTTT | CASSRGRQDTQYF
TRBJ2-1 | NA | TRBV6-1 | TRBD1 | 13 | TGTGCCAGCAGCCGGGACAGGTTCAATGAGCAGTTCTTC | CASSRDRFNEQFF
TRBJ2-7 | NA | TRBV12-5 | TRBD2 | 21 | TGTGCTAGTGGTTCCCCCCGGACAGGGGACGGACTAGCGGGATCCCTCTACGAGCAGTACTTC | CASGSPRTGDGLAGSLYEQYF
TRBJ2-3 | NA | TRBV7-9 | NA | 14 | TGTGCCAGTTCGACCGGCGGGGGCACAGATACGCAGTATTTT | CASSTGGGTDTQYF
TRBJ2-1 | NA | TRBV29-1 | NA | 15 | TGCAGCGTTGAAGTGAAGGGCGGAGGAAGGGGGGAGCAGTTCTTC | CSVEVKGGGRGEQFF
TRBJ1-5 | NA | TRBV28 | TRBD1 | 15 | TGTGCCAGCACAGAGGGACAGGGGGCAGGCCAGCCCCAGCATTTT | CASTEGQGAGQPQHF
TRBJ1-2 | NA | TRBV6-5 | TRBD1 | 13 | TGTGCCAGCAAACGAGGGGGCCCAGATGGCTACACCTTC | CASKRGGPDGYTF
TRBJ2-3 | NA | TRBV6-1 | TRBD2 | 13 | TGTGCCAGCAGTGAATATCCGGGAGGCACGCAGTATTTT | CASSEYPGGTQYF
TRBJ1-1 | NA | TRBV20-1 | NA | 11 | TGCAGTGCCCCGGGGGGCACTGAAGCTTTCTTT | CSAPGGTEAFF
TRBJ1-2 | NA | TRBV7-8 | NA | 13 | TGTGCCAGCAGCAAAGACAGAGACTATGGCTACACCTTC | CASSKDRDYGYTF
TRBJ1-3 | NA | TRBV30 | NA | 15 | TGTGCCTGGAAAACCGCGGGGCGGTGGGACCACACCATATATTTT | CAWKTAGRWDHTIYF
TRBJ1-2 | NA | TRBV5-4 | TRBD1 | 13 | TGTGCCAGCAGCCGCACAGGGGTCTATGGCTACACCTTC | CASSRTGVYGYTF
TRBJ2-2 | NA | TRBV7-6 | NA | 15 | TGTGCCAGCAGCTTAGGACAGGGAGGAACCGGGGAGCTGTTTTTT | CASSLGQGGTGELFF
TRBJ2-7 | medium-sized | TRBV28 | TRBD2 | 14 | TGTGCCAGCAGAGGAGCGGGACTTGGCTACGAGCAGTACTTC | CASRGAGLGYEQYF
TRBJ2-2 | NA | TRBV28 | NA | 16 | TGTGCCAGCAGTTTACCCTACCGGGGAAGGTCCGCGGAGCTGTTTTTT | CASSLPYRGRSAELFF
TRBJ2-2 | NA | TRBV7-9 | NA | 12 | TGTGCCAGCAGCTTAGGCACCGGGGAGCTGTTTTTT | CASSLGTGELFF
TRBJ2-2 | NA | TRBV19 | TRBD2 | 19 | TGTGCCAGTAGTACCATAGGACTAGCGGGAGGGCAGAACACCGGGGAGCTGTTTTTT | CASSTIGLAGGQNTGELFF
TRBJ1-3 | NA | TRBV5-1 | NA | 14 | TGCGCCAGCAGCTTGGAGTACTCTGGAAACACCATATATTTT | CASSLEYSGNTIYF
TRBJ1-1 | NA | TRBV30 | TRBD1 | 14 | TGTGCCTGGAGGACAGGGTACGGGGACACTGAAGCTTTCTTT | CAWRTGYGDTEAFF
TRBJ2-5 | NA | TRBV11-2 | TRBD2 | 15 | TGTGCCAGCAGCTTCCTATCTGCGGGGGAAGAGACCCAGTACTTC | CASSFLSAGEETQYF
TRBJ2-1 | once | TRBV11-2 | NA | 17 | TGTGCCAGCAGCTTAGCGGGGGGCGGGATATCCTACAATGAGCAGTTCTTC | CASSLAGGGISYNEQFF
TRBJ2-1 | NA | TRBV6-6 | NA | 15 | TGTGCCAGCAGTTCCTTCGGGCGGGTCTACAATGAGCAGTTCTTC | CASSSFGRVYNEQFF
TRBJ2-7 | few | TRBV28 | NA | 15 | TGTGCCAGCAGGTCAACAGCTACAGGCGGTCACGAGCAGTACTTC | CASRSTATGGHEQYF
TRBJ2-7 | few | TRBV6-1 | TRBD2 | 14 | TGTGCCAGCACCAGACTAGCGGGGTCCTACGAGCAGTACTTC | CASTRLAGSYEQYF
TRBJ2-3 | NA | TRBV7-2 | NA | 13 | TGTGCCAGCAGGACGGGGGGCCGGGATACGCAGTATTTT | CASRTGGRDTQYF
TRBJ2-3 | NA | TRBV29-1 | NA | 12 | TGCAGCGTTGAAGGGGGGTGGGCTACGCAGTATTTT | CSVEGGWATQYF
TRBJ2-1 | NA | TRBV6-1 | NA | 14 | TGTGCCAGCAGCAGACCAAGCTCCTACAATGAGCAGTTCTTC | CASSRPSSYNEQFF
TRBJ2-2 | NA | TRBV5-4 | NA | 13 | TGTGCCAGCAGTTTGCAAGTTGCCGGGGAGCTGTTTTTT | CASSLQVAGELFF
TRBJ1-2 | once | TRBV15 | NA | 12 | TGTGCCACCAGCAGCCCTAGGGGTGGCTACACCTTC | CATSSPRGGYTF
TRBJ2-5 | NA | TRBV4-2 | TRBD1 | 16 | TGTGCCAGCAGCCAACCGCCGACAGGGGTCCAAGAGACCCAGTACTTC | CASSQPPTGVQETQYF
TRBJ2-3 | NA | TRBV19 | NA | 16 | TGTGCCAGTAGTATTGGAGGACCGACCCTCACAGATACGCAGTATTTT | CASSIGGPTLTDTQYF
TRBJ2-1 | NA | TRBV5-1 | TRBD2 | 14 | TGCGCCAGCAGCTTAAGTAGCGGGATCGACGAGCAGTTCTTC | CASSLSSGIDEQFF
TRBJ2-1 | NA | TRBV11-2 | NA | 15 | TGTGCCAGCACCCCTCTGGGCGGCAAAGACAATGAGCAGTTCTTC | CASTPLGGKDNEQFF
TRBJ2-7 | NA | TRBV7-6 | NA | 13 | TGTGCCAGCAGCTTAGGCCTCTCCTACGAGCAGTACTTC | CASSLGLSYEQYF
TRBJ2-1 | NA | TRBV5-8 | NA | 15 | TGTGCCAGCAGACTCGTGGGGGGCGCGTACAATGAGCAGTTCTTC | CASRLVGGAYNEQFF
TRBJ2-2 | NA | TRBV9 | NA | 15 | TGTGCCAGCAGCGTAGACCCAGGGCCCAGCGGGGAGCTGTTTTTT | CASSVDPGPSGELFF
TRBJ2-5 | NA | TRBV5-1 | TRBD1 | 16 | TGCGCCAGCAGCTCCCAATCAGGGGGATCCCCAGAGACCCAGTACTTC | CASSSQSGGSPETQYF
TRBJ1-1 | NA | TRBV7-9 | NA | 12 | TGTGCCAGCAGCGTCGGTCCTTCTGAAGCTTTCTTT | CASSVGPSEAFF
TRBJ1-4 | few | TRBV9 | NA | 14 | TGTGCCAGCAGCGTAGGTGCGGGTGGGGAAAAACTGTTTTTT | CASSVGAGGEKLFF
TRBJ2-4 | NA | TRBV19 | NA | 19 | TGTGCCAGTACTACTTCGACAGTGGTGGATGGTTCGGCCAAAAACATTCAGTACTTC | CASTTSTVVDGSAKNIQYF
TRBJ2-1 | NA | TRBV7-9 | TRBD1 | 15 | TGTGCCAGCAGCAGATCAGGGGGCCGGAACAATGAGCAGTTCTTC | CASSRSGGRNNEQFF